These 10 T cell receptor beta chains originate from one sample sequenced in a study of CD8 T cells in ankylosing spondylitis. Each CDR3 protein gets one entry after TCRdb re-called the 5' RACE reads with MiXCR. The sample has about 150,000 distinct CDR3 sequences; 30% to 40% are singletons. The sequenced sample was synovial fluid, either unsorted or a sorted T cell fraction (not recorded which). Source of these receptors: a male donor with ankylosing spondylitis.

This clonotype has only a few counts. The CDR3 sequence is CSAREGRGTYYGYTF. CDR3 nucleotides: TGCAGTGCTAGAGAGGGGAGGGGGACATACTATGGCTACACCTTC. V gene TRBV20-1 combines with J gene TRBJ1-2, with D possibly being TRBD1 (6 bases). Trimming took 0 bases from V and 3 from J, leaving 14 bases between them. Germline values: CDR1 DFQATT, CDR2 SNEGSKA (reference sequence). This CDR3 contains 15 residues.

The genes are TRBV11-3 and TRBJ2-3; D gene uncertain. V shed 5 bases and J shed 4 bases, with 7 bases lying between them. This CDR3 has 12 amino acids. The germline gives CDR1 SGHNT, CDR2 YENEEA. CDR3 coding DNA: TGTGCCAGCAGCCTAATGCCAGATACGCAGTATTTT. This gives the protein CASSLMPDTQYF. The variable domain in full, completed from reference TRBV11-3 and TRBJ2-3, reads EAGVVQSPRYKIIEKKQPVAFWCNPISGHNTLYWYLQNLGQGPELLIRYENEEAVDDSQLPKDRFSAERLKGVDSTLKIQPAELGDSAVYLCASSLMPDTQYFGPGTRLTVL.

This clonotype has a handful of counts. The chain is built from TRBV12-3 or TRBV12-4 and TRBJ1-1; D might be TRBD1 (6 bases). The CDR3 covers 11 residues. Trimming took off 6 bases at V and 8 bases at J, with 10 bases between the two ends. The CDR3 here is CASSPGQEAFF. CDR3 coding DNA: TGTGCCAGCAGCCCCGGACAGGAAGCTTTCTTT.

The chain uses TRBV29-1 and TRBJ2-7; D is possibly TRBD1 or TRBD2 (5 bases each). V gave up 1 base and J gave up 6 bases, with 19 bases separating them. Germline V gene data show CDR1 as SQVTM and CDR2 as ANQGSEA. This CDR3 spans 15 amino acids. The DNA for the CDR3 is TGCAGCGTTGAAGCGACAAACCGGGGACCGCTCGAGCAGTACTTC. Translating it yields CSVEATNRGPLEQYF.

The chain carries TRBV28 and TRBJ2-7, with TRBD1 matching over 7 bases. The CDR3 is 14 residues long. Unmatched junction bases numbered 8, after V lost 7 bases and J lost 2 bases. Germline V CDR1 and CDR2: MDHEN, SYDVKM. CDR3 protein: CASKKTGQTYEQYF. In DNA form, the CDR3 reads TGTGCCAGCAAAAAGACAGGGCAAACCTACGAGCAGTACTTC.

The chain joins TRBV15 to TRBJ2-1, with TRBD2 matching over 13 bases. The CDR3 contains 15 residues. With 1 base clipped from V and 11 bases from J, the junction kept 5 bases outside the gene matches. Germline V lookup: CDR1 LNHNV, CDR2 YYDKDF (reference sequence). The CDR3 loop is CATSRGTSGSSKQFF. Written as DNA, the CDR3 is TGTGCCACCAGCAGAGGGACTAGCGGGAGCAGTAAGCAGTTCTTC.

This clonotype was detected many times. CDR3 sequence (DNA): TGTGCCTGGAGTGTAAAGCCCCACAGGGGAGGAGGGTACAATGAGCAGTTCTTC. This translates into CAWSVKPHRGGGYNEQFF. The rearrangement links TRBV30 to TRBJ2-1; weak D call: TRBD1 (7 bases). This CDR3 has 18 amino acids. V shed 0 bases and J shed 4 bases, with 22 bases lying between them. Germline-derived CDR1 and CDR2 are GTSNPN and SVGIG (reference sequence).

This clonotype was observed at least ten times. CDR3 bases: TGTGCCAGCAGTGCGTTACCGAAGACAGTAAACTATGGCTACACCTTC. Residues: CASSALPKTVNYGYTF. The V call is TRBV6-1, the J call TRBJ1-2, with D perhaps matching TRBD1 (5 bases). CDR3 length equals 16 residues. The V gene's germline CDR1 is MNHNS and CDR2 SASEGT. V was shortened by 4 bases and J by 2 bases, with 17 bases between the two germline ends.

The chain is built from TRBV29-1 and TRBJ1-2; the D is unclear. Germline lookup yields CDR1 SQVTM and CDR2 ANQGSEA. The CDR3 consists of 14 residues. Between the trimmed V and J ends, which lost 4 bases and 5 bases, there was a span of 17 bases. The CDR3 sequence: CSVGGGDRTYGYTF. Here the CDR3 DNA reads TGCAGCGTTGGGGGTGGTGATAGGACTTATGGCTACACCTTC.

V usage is TRBV2 and J usage is TRBJ1-1; tentative D call: TRBD1 (6 bases). Germline CDR1 SNHLY, CDR2 FYNNEI. V was shortened by 4 bases and J by 1 base, with 19 bases between the two germline ends. The CDR3 extends over 17 amino acids. The CDR3 protein is CASSVGGNSYRNTEAFF. CDR3 nucleotides: TGTGCCAGCAGTGTAGGGGGAAACAGCTATCGGAACACTGAAGCTTTCTTT.